This record concerns one TCR beta chain sequence. The entry originates in a study of blood T cell repertoires in COVID-19. Study as a whole: T cells, B-cell-depleted T cells, or PBMCs provided the cDNA or gDNA that served as material.

Original processing methods: Amplification of reference gene primers provided the estimated nucleated cell counts. Profiled with immunoSEQ multiplex PCR; TCRdb holds only in-frame clones, not every one. The V and J calls and clone size come from that table; D and trimming were worked out from the DNA. Among about 140,000 clones listed, roughly four fifths were seen once. Germline loops: CDR1 MDHEN, CDR2 SYDVKM. Deletions cut 10 bases from V and 0 bases from J, with 19 bases between. The CDR3 sequence is 16 residues long. The source material was peripheral blood. This chain joins TRBV28 and TRBJ1-5; D is possibly TRBD1 (5 bases). The sequence was collected from a woman aged 55-70 years with acute or convalescent COVID-19. The CDR3: CAIQDPDSYSNQPQHF. The CDR3 DNA reads TGTGCCATCCAAGACCCCGACAGTTATAGCAATCAGCCCCAGCATTTT.